One T cell receptor (beta chain) is described in this entry. Its specificity is unknown. These data are taken from a study of monozygotic twins with cystic fibrosis. Regarding the study as a whole: No link emerged between shared CDR3 counts and age, concordance or severity. Nucleotide-identical clonotype sharing was significantly higher within monozygotic CF twin pairs than between unrelated CF individuals.

Assay used: immunoSEQ multiplex PCR; TCRdb lists only in-frame clones, some missing. This sample carries around 30,000 clones, about 96% of them seen once, and the ten largest clones take 0.15% to 0.2%. The TCR sequence derives from a girl aged 2 to 10 with cystic fibrosis. The specimen sequenced was blood.

Here the CDR3 reads CAISRDGGNEKLFF. The CDR3 nucleotides read TGTGCCATCAGTCGGGACGGGGGAAATGAAAAACTGTTTTTT. The V gene is TRBV10-3, the J gene TRBJ1-4; D is perhaps TRBD1 (5 bases). The CDR3 covers 14 residues. The germline V gene has CDR1 ENHRY and CDR2 SYGVKD. V lost 5 bases, J lost 5 bases, and 12 bases lay in between.